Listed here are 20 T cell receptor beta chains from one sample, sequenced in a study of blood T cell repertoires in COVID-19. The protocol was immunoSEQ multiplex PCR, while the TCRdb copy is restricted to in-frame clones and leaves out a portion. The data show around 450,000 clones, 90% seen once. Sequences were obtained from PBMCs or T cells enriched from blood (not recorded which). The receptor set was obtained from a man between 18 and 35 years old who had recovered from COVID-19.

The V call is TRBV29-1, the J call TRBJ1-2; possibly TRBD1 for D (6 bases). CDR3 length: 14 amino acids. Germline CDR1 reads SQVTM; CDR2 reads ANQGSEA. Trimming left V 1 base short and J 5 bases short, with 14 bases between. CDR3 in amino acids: CSVEGRTARYGYTF. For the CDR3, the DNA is TGCAGCGTTGAAGGGAGGACAGCGCGGTATGGCTACACCTTC.

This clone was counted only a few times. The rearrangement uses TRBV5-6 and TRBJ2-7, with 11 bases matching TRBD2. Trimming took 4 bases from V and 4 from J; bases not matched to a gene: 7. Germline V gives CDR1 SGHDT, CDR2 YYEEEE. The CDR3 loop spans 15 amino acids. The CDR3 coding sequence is TGTGCCAGCAGCAGGGTAGCGGGAGGGCCGTACGAGCAGTACTTC. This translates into CASSRVAGGPYEQYF.

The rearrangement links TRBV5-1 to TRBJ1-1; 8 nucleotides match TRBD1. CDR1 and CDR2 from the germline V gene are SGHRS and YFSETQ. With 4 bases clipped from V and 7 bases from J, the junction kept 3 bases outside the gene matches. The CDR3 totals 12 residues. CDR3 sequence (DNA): TGCGCCAGCAGCGCTGACAGGGGTGAAGCTTTCTTT. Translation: CASSADRGEAFF.

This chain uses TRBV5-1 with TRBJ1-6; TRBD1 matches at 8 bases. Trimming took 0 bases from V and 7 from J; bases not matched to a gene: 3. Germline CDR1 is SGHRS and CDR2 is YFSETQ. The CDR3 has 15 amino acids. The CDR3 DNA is TGCGCCAGCAGCTTGGGGACAGGGAGCAATTCACCCCTCCACTTT. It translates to CASSLGTGSNSPLHF.

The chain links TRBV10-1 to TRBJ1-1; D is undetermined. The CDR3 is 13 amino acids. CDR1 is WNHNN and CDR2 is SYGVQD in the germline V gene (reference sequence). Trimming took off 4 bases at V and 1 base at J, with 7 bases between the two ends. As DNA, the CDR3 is TGCGCCAGCAGTGCCCTCTCGAACACTGAAGCTTTCTTT. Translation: CASSALSNTEAFF.

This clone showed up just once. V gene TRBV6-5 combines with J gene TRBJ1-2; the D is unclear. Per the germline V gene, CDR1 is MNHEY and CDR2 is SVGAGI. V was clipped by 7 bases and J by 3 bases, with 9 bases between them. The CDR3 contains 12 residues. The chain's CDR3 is CASTNFDYGYTF. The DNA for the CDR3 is TGTGCCAGCACAAACTTTGACTATGGCTACACCTTC.

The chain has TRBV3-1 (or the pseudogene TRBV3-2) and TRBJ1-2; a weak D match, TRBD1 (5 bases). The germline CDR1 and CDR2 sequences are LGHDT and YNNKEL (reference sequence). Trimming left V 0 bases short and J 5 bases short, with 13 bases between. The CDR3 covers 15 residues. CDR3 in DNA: TGTGCCAGCAGCCAAGAAATTCAGGGAAAGTATGGCTACACCTTC. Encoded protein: CASSQEIQGKYGYTF.

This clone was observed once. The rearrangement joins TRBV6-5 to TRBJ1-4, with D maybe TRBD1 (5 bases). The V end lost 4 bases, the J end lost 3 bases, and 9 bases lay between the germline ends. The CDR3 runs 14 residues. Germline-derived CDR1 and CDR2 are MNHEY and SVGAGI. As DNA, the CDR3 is TGTGCCAGCAGTTCGGGGGTTGCTAATGAAAAACTGTTTTTT. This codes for CASSSGVANEKLFF.

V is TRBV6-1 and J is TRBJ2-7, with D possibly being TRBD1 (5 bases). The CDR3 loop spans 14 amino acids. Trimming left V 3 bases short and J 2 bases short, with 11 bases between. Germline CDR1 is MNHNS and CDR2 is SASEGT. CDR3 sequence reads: CASSDRQGPYEQYF. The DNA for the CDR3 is TGTGCCAGCAGTGACCGCCAGGGTCCCTACGAGCAGTACTTC.

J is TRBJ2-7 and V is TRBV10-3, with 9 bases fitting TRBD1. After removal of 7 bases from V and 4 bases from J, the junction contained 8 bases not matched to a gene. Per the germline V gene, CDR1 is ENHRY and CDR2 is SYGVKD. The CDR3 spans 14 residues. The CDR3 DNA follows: TGTGCCATCACATGGGACAGGGTTGTTTACGAGCAGTACTTC. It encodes CAITWDRVVYEQYF.

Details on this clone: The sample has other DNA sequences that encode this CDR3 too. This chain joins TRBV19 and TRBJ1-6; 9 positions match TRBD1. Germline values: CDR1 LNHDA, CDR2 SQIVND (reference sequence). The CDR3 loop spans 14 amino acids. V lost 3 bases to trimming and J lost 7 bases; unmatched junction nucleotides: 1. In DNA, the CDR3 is TGTGCCAGTAGTATTGGGACAGGGAATTCACCCCTCCACTTT. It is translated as CASSIGTGNSPLHF.

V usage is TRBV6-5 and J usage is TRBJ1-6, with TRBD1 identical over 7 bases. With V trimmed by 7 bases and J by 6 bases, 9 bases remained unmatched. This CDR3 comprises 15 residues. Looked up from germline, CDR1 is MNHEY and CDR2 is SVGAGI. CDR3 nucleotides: TGTGCCAGCAATACCTGGGACAGCCTTAATTCACCCCTCCACTTT. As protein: CASNTWDSLNSPLHF.

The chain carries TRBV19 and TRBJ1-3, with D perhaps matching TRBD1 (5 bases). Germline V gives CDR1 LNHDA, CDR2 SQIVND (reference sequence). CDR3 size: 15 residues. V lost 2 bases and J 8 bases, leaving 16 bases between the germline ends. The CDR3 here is CASSISRGQGDTIYF. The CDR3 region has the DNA TGTGCCAGTAGTATATCTAGGGGCCAAGGGGACACCATATATTTT.

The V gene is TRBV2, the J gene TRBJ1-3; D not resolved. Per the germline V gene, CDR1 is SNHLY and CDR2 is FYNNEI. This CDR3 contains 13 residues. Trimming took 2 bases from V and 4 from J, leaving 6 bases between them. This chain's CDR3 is CASSEPGGNTIYF. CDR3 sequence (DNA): TGTGCCAGCAGTGAACCCGGGGGAAACACCATATATTTT. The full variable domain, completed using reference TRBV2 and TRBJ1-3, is EPEVTQTPSHQVTQMGQEVILRCVPISNHLYFYWYRQILGQKVEFLVSFYNNEISEKSEIFDDQFSVERPDGSNFTLKIRSTKLEDSAMYFCASSEPGGNTIYFGEGSWLTVV.

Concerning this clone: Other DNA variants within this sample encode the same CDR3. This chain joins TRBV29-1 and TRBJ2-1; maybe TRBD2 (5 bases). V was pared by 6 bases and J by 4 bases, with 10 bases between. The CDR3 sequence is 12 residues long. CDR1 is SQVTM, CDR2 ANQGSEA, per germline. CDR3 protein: CSVEAVYNEQFF. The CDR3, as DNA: TGCAGCGTGGAGGCAGTTTACAATGAGCAGTTCTTC.

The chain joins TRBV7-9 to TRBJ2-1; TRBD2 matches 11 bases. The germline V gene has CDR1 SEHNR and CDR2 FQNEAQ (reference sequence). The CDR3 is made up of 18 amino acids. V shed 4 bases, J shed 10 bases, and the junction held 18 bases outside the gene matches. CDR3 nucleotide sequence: TGTGCCAGCAGCTCGGGACTAGCGGTGGGGGGAGGGATATTCGAGCAGTTCTTC. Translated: CASSSGLAVGGGIFEQFF.

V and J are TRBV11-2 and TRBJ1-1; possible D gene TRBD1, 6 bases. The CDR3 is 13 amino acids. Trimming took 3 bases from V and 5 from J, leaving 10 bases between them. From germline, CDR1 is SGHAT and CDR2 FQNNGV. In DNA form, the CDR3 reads TGTGCCAGCAGCTTCCAGAGGGGGACTGAAGCTTTCTTT. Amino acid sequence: CASSFQRGTEAFF.

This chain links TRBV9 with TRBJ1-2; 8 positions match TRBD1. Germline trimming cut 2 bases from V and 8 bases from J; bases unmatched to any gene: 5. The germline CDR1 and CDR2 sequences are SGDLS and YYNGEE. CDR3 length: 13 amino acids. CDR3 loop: CASSVRTGLGYTF. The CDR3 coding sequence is TGTGCCAGCAGCGTCCGGACAGGGCTCGGCTACACCTTC.

CDR3 amino acids: CAISESPGTSFTYEQYF. CDR3 coding DNA: TGTGCCATCAGTGAATCACCCGGGACTAGCTTTACCTACGAGCAGTACTTC. The V and J genes are TRBV10-3 and TRBJ2-7; TRBD2 matches 9 bases. The V segment lost 3 bases and the J segment 2 bases; nucleotides outside the gene matches: 11. Germline V gives CDR1 ENHRY, CDR2 SYGVKD. This CDR3 region has 17 residues.

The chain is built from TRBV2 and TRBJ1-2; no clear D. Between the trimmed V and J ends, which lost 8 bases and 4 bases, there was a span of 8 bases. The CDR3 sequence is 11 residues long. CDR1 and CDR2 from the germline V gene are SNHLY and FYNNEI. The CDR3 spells CASAEIYGYTF. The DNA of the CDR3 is TGTGCCAGCGCGGAGATCTATGGCTACACCTTC.